Listed below are T cell receptor beta chains from one sample, sequenced in a study of T cell repertoires in cytomegalovirus infection. TCRdb called the reads again in MiXCR, with one record for every CDR3 protein. The repertoire holds a few hundred thousand distinct CDR3 sequences, with over 7.5% as singletons. Sequenced input: PBMCs. The receptors were gathered from a human donor in good health (CMV status not recorded). Some clones in this sample may be carry-over from other donors' samples. The CDR3 runs from the conserved cysteine through the conserved F or W. Fields, in order: clone size, D gene, J gene, V gene, CDR3 protein, CDR3 DNA. A D gene is named only where the DNA matches it firmly. Expanded clones are given a class, and other clones once, few, many or no size at all.

size: many; D: -; J: TRBJ2-7; V: TRBV7-2; CDR3: CASSLGAGSEFEQYF; DNA: TGTGCCAGCAGCTTAGGGGCAGGGTCTGAATTCGAGCAGTACTTC
size: many; D: -; J: TRBJ1-6; V: TRBV7-9; CDR3: CATLGGDNSPLHF; DNA: TGTGCCACTCTGGGGGGGGATAATTCACCCCTCCACTTT
size: -; D: TRBD2; J: TRBJ2-5; V: TRBV14; CDR3: CASSQLSLTSGKETQYF; DNA: TGTGCCAGCAGCCAACTCTCTCTGACTAGCGGGAAAGAGACCCAGTACTTC
size: -; D: -; J: TRBJ2-3; V: TRBV7-2; CDR3: CASSLVVTQTTPDTQYF; DNA: TGTGCCAGCAGCTTAGTAGTGACTCAGACTACCCCAGATACGCAGTATTTT
size: -; D: TRBD1; J: TRBJ1-2; V: TRBV7-9; CDR3: CASSSQGGTAYGYTF; DNA: TGTGCCAGCAGCTCTCAGGGGGGCACGGCCTATGGCTACACCTTC
size: many; D: -; J: TRBJ2-5; V: TRBV7-2; CDR3: CASSLGWGEVKETQYF; DNA: TGTGCCAGCAGCTTAGGGTGGGGGGAGGTCAAGGAGACCCAGTACTTC
size: many; D: -; J: TRBJ1-2; V: TRBV7-2; CDR3: CASSDGYGYTF; DNA: TGTGCCAGCAGCGACGGATATGGCTACACCTTC
size: few; D: -; J: TRBJ1-1; V: TRBV19; CDR3: CASSIGPNTEAFF; DNA: TGTGCCAGTAGTATAGGGCCGAACACTGAAGCTTTCTTT
size: few; D: TRBD2; J: TRBJ2-3; V: TRBV20-1; CDR3: CSARVSSGGRDTQYF; DNA: TGCAGTGCTAGAGTCTCTAGCGGGGGCCGAGATACGCAGTATTTT
size: few; D: TRBD2; J: TRBJ2-1; V: TRBV7-9; CDR3: CASSPGLAGGSNEQFF; DNA: TGTGCCAGCAGCCCGGGACTAGCGGGAGGCTCCAATGAGCAGTTCTTC
size: many; D: TRBD1; J: TRBJ1-1; V: TRBV7-6; CDR3: CASSLAAGTGDTEAFF; DNA: TGTGCCAGCAGCTTAGCGGCCGGGACAGGGGACACTGAAGCTTTCTTT
size: many; D: -; J: TRBJ2-1; V: TRBV7-6; CDR3: CASSSGVGGDFYNEQFF; DNA: TGTGCCAGCAGCTCAGGGGTCGGAGGGGACTTCTACAATGAGCAGTTCTTC
size: -; D: TRBD1; J: TRBJ2-2; V: TRBV12-3/TRBV12-4; CDR3: CASSTQGANTGELFF; DNA: TGTGCCAGCAGTACACAGGGGGCGAACACCGGGGAGCTGTTTTTT
size: few; D: -; J: TRBJ1-1; V: TRBV7-9; CDR3: CASRKEGLSEAFF; DNA: TGTGCCAGCAGGAAAGAGGGTCTATCCGAAGCTTTCTTT
size: -; D: -; J: TRBJ2-7; V: TRBV6-6; CDR3: CASSYLGARNYEQYF; DNA: TGTGCCAGCAGTTACTTGGGGGCGCGAAATTACGAGCAGTACTTC
size: -; D: -; J: TRBJ1-6; V: TRBV20-1; CDR3: CSARSRQDSRRSPLHF; DNA: TGCAGTGCTAGATCCCGACAGGACAGCCGTCGTTCACCCCTCCACTTT
size: few; D: -; J: TRBJ1-1; V: TRBV7-6; CDR3: CASSPAWRGGGTEAFF; DNA: TGTGCCAGCAGCCCCGCCTGGCGGGGTGGGGGGACTGAAGCTTTCTTT
size: -; D: -; J: TRBJ2-3; V: TRBV7-7; CDR3: CASSPTYAVDTQYF; DNA: TGTGCCAGCAGCCCGACATATGCGGTAGATACGCAGTATTTT
size: -; D: -; J: TRBJ2-7; V: TRBV15; CDR3: CATSRVLRGAYEQYF; DNA: TGTGCCACCAGCAGGGTGCTTCGAGGGGCCTACGAGCAGTACTTC
size: -; D: -; J: TRBJ1-1; V: TRBV10-3; CDR3: CATSPGTANTEAFF; DNA: TGTGCCACCAGTCCCGGGACGGCGAACACTGAAGCTTTCTTT
size: many; D: -; J: TRBJ2-1; V: TRBV19; CDR3: CASTVTAIYNEQFF; DNA: TGTGCCAGTACTGTGACAGCGATATACAATGAGCAGTTCTTC
size: few; D: -; J: TRBJ2-3; V: TRBV14; CDR3: CASSRIRDRDTQYF; DNA: TGTGCCAGCAGCCGAATCCGGGACCGTGATACGCAGTATTTT
size: few; D: -; J: TRBJ1-1; V: TRBV6-6; CDR3: CASQGFPGGTEAFF; DNA: TGTGCTAGCCAAGGTTTTCCCGGGGGCACTGAAGCTTTCTTT
size: many; D: -; J: TRBJ2-1; V: TRBV6-5; CDR3: CASSYRLYHEQFF; DNA: TGTGCCAGCAGTTACCGACTATACCATGAGCAGTTCTTC
size: few; D: -; J: TRBJ2-3; V: TRBV12-5; CDR3: CASGPLSSTDTQYF; DNA: TGTGCTAGTGGTCCCTTAAGCAGCACAGATACGCAGTATTTT
size: many; D: TRBD2; J: TRBJ2-1; V: TRBV5-6; CDR3: CASRRPGLAGYNEQFF; DNA: TGTGCCAGCAGACGGCCGGGACTAGCGGGCTACAATGAGCAGTTCTTC
size: few; D: -; J: TRBJ2-3; V: TRBV28; CDR3: CASRDMADTQYF; DNA: TGTGCCAGCAGAGATATGGCAGATACGCAGTATTTT
size: -; D: -; J: TRBJ2-7; V: TRBV11-2; CDR3: CASRFTDLSYEQYF; DNA: TGTGCCAGCAGGTTCACGGACCTCTCCTACGAGCAGTACTTC
size: few; D: TRBD2; J: TRBJ2-1; V: TRBV27; CDR3: CASSLGGHSYNEQFF; DNA: TGTGCCAGCAGTTTGGGAGGGCACTCCTACAATGAGCAGTTCTTC